What follows describes a single T cell receptor (beta chain). Its antigen is unknown. Stated time point: blood 4 weeks post-SBRT, at nephrectomy. Treatment denoted: 15 Gy SBRT to primary tumor, nephrectomy 4 weeks later. Only in-frame clones appear in the TCRdb table, and some are missing; sequencing was by immunoSEQ multiplex PCR. The sample carries approximately 43,000 clones, around four fifths recorded once. This specimen comes from a study of radiation and T cells in renal cell carcinoma. Findings and limits, study-wide: Top tumor clonotypes rose in blood 2 weeks post-radiation, then contracted.

V lost 6 bases, J lost 7 bases, and 12 bases lay in between. CDR3 length equals 12 residues. Germline CDR1 and CDR2: SEHNR and FQNEAQ (reference sequence). The rearrangement joins TRBV7-9 to TRBJ1-1, with TRBD1 as a possible D gene (6 bases). The sequencing here drew on blood, taken from a patient whose treatment included radiotherapy and nephrectomy. The sequence was obtained from a woman aged 65 to 85 with renal cell carcinoma. The CDR3 region is CASSFRGHEAFF. Written as DNA, the CDR3 is TGTGCCAGCAGTTTTAGGGGACATGAAGCTTTCTTT.